The 32 T cell receptor beta chains listed next were all sequenced from one sample in a study of cytomegalovirus exposure and HLA in healthy donors. With 60 Vbeta and 13 Jbeta primers, the PCR was carried out. Using immunoSEQ multiplex PCR, the repertoire was profiled, and TCRdb retains in-frame clones only, with some absent. Of approximately 68,000 clones listed, about 75% are singletons. Sequenced material: PBMCs. The source of these receptors is a woman aged 30 to 39 in good health and CMV-seropositive.

CDR3 nucleotides: TGTGCCACCAGCATCGAGACTAGCAGGGGGACCCAGTACTTC. This sequence encodes CATSIETSRGTQYF. This chain connects TRBV15 to TRBJ2-5; a weak D match, TRBD2 (7 bases). The germline CDR1 and CDR2 sequences are LNHNV and YYDKDF (reference sequence). Trimming stripped 4 bases from V and 7 bases from J, with 16 bases between. The CDR3 runs 14 residues.

This clone was detected only once. The V and J genes are TRBV5-5 and TRBJ2-1, with 14 bases fitting TRBD2. The V segment lost 4 bases and the J segment 9 bases; nucleotides outside the gene matches: 3. This CDR3 has 14 amino acids. Germline V gene sequence: CDR1 SGHKS, CDR2 YYEKEE (reference sequence). The CDR3 loop is CASSGLAGGGEQFF. For the CDR3, the DNA is TGTGCCAGCAGCGGACTAGCGGGAGGAGGTGAGCAGTTCTTC.

This clone was seen a single time. V usage is TRBV9 and J usage is TRBJ1-2; a possible D gene is TRBD1 (5 bases). CDR1 is SGDLS and CDR2 is YYNGEE in the germline V gene. CDR3 length: 14 amino acids. With 1 base removed from V and 4 bases from J, the gap between germline ends came to 11 bases. CDR3 bases: TGTGCCAGCAGCGTATGCAGGGTTCTCTATGGCTACACCTTC. This sequence encodes CASSVCRVLYGYTF.

The chain has TRBV7-9 and TRBJ1-1, with D tentatively TRBD1 (5 bases). Trimming pared 6 bases from V and 0 bases from J, leaving 14 bases between. The germline gives CDR1 SEHNR, CDR2 FQNEAQ (reference sequence). There are 15 residues in the CDR3. The CDR3 sequence: CASSLGGVMNTEAFF. The CDR3 coding sequence is TGTGCCAGCAGTCTAGGAGGGGTCATGAACACTGAAGCTTTCTTT.

V is TRBV6-6 and J is TRBJ1-4; D call uncertain. V was clipped by 0 bases and J by 7 bases, with 6 bases between them. Germline V lookup: CDR1 MNHNY, CDR2 SVGAGI (reference sequence). The CDR3 is 13 amino acids. The CDR3 DNA follows: TGTGCCAGCAGTTACTCCGGAGGTGAAAAACTGTTTTTT. Translation gives CASSYSGGEKLFF.

This chain joins TRBV7-9 and TRBJ2-6, with D possibly being TRBD2 (6 bases). In germline, CDR1 is SEHNR, CDR2 FQNEAQ (reference sequence). Trimming shortened V by 5 bases and J by 0 bases, and 14 bases separated the two germline ends. This CDR3 has 17 residues. CDR3 coding DNA: TGTGCCAGCAGCCCCCGGGGGTCCCACTCTGGGGCCAACGTCCTGACTTTC. Translating gives CASSPRGSHSGANVLTF.

The chain has TRBV6-1 and TRBJ1-5; a weak D match, TRBD1 (5 bases). Trimming removed 5 bases from V and 0 bases from J, with 11 bases in between. CDR3 length: 15 amino acids. CDR1 is MNHNS, CDR2 SASEGT, per germline. DNA for the CDR3: TGTGCCAGCAGTAGGGGAGGGAATAGCAATCAGCCCCAGCATTTT. It specifies CASSRGGNSNQPQHF.

A few counts support this clone. The chain recombines TRBV11-2 with TRBJ2-1; 7 bases agree with TRBD2. Germline values: CDR1 SGHAT, CDR2 FQNNGV. The length of the CDR3 is 12 residues. V lost 6 bases, J lost 7 bases, and 3 bases stayed unmatched. CDR3 DNA sequence: TGTGCCAGCAGTCGGACTAGGAATGAGCAGTTCTTC. Translation: CASSRTRNEQFF.

The V call is TRBV15, the J call TRBJ2-7, with a weak D call TRBD1 (5 bases). Germline loops: CDR1 LNHNV, CDR2 YYDKDF (reference sequence). The CDR3 is made up of 16 amino acids. Between the trimmed V and J ends, which lost 4 bases and 0 bases, there was a span of 16 bases. CDR3 sequence: CATSNRRQIPSYEQYF. CDR3 sequence (DNA): TGTGCCACCAGCAATAGAAGACAGATTCCCTCCTACGAGCAGTACTTC.

V gene TRBV5-5 combines with J gene TRBJ1-6; 11 bases are shared with TRBD1. V was clipped by 0 bases and J by 8 bases; unmatched bases: 1. CDR3 size: 15 residues. The V gene's germline CDR1 is SGHKS and CDR2 YYEKEE (reference sequence). Here the CDR3 reads CASSLGTGGYSPLHF. CDR3 in DNA: TGTGCCAGCAGCTTGGGGACAGGGGGCTATTCACCCCTCCACTTT. The full variable domain, in which reference TRBV5-5 and TRBJ1-6 provide the parts outside the CDR3, is DAGVTQSPTHLIKTRGQQVTLRCSPISGHKSVSWYQQVLGQGPQFIFQYYEKEERGRGNFPDRFSARQFPNYSSELNVNALLLGDSALYLCASSLGTGGYSPLHFGNGTRLTVT.

The J gene is TRBJ1-1, the V gene TRBV2, with TRBD1 as a possible D gene (6 bases). CDR1 and CDR2 (germline): SNHLY, FYNNEI. The CDR3 is made up of 9 amino acids. In DNA form, the CDR3 reads TGTGCTAGAGGGGGTACCGCTTTCTTT. Translated: CARGGTAFF.

The J gene is TRBJ1-1, the V gene TRBV9; D is unresolved. The CDR3 totals 14 residues. Germline V lookup: CDR1 SGDLS, CDR2 YYNGEE. Trimming pared 7 bases from V and 5 bases from J, leaving 18 bases between. CDR3 in DNA: TGTGCCAGCTCCGTGGCAGGTGGAGGAACTGAAGCTTTCTTT. As protein: CASSVAGGGTEAFF.

This chain connects TRBV18 to TRBJ1-2, with D perhaps TRBD1 (5 bases). V was shortened by 3 bases and J by 4 bases, with 15 bases between the two germline ends. The germline gives CDR1 KGHSH, CDR2 LQKENI. The CDR3 is 15 residues long. The CDR3: CASSPFGATTYGYTF. The CDR3 DNA is TGTGCCAGCTCACCCTTTGGGGCTACAACCTATGGCTACACCTTC.

The rearrangement links TRBV6-5 to TRBJ2-3, with TRBD2 matching 11 bases. J lost 7 bases, V lost 6 bases, and 6 bases had no gene match. Germline values: CDR1 MNHEY, CDR2 SVGAGI. This CDR3 comprises 14 residues. The CDR3: CASSQTSGIYTQYF. Written as DNA, the CDR3 is TGTGCCAGCAGCCAGACTAGCGGGATATATACGCAGTATTTT.

This chain connects TRBV7-2 to TRBJ1-1; D ambiguous. V was pared by 2 bases and J by 6 bases, with 10 bases between. There are 13 residues in the CDR3. Germline assignment: CDR1 SGHTA and CDR2 FQGNSA. CDR3 residues: CASSLRPGSEAFF. CDR3 nucleotide sequence: TGTGCCAGCAGCTTACGACCAGGTTCTGAAGCTTTCTTT.

This clone was observed once. The chain couples TRBV18 to TRBJ1-3; 8 positions match TRBD1. Per germline, CDR1 KGHSH and CDR2 LQKENI. The ends lost 3 bases at V and 2 bases at J; junction bases unmatched: 12. This CDR3 spans 18 amino acids. The CDR3 spells CASSPLTGEVSAGNTIYF. CDR3 DNA sequence: TGTGCCAGCTCACCGCTGACAGGGGAGGTTAGCGCTGGAAACACCATATATTTT. Full variable domain (outside the CDR3, taken from reference TRBV18 and TRBJ1-3): NAGVMQNPRHLVRRRGQEARLRCSPMKGHSHVYWYRQLPEEGLKFMVYLQKENIIDESGMPKERFSAEFPKEGPSILRIQQVVRGDSAAYFCASSPLTGEVSAGNTIYFGEGSWLTVV.

The sample holds one count of this clone. The chain has TRBV5-8 and TRBJ2-5; TRBD2 matches 9 bases. V lost 2 bases and J lost 7; bases outside the gene matches: 6. The CDR3 totals 14 residues. The germline CDR1 and CDR2 sequences are SGHTS and YDEGEE. The CDR3: CASSFGGRAGTQYF. In DNA form, the CDR3 reads TGTGCCAGCAGCTTTGGCGGGAGGGCCGGGACCCAGTACTTC.

The chain couples TRBV19 to TRBJ1-2; 7 bases are shared with TRBD1. Germline CDR1 is LNHDA and CDR2 is SQIVND (reference sequence). V was pared by 3 bases and J by 7 bases, with 8 bases of the junction left unmatched. The CDR3 is 14 residues long. DNA for the CDR3: TGTGCCAGTAGTATCAACTCACAGGGGCTTGGCTACACCTTC. Its protein is CASSINSQGLGYTF.

The CDR3 nucleotides are TGTGCCATCAGTGCCGAAGGGAGACACAATGAGCAGTTCTTC. Its protein product is CAISAEGRHNEQFF. The chain is built from TRBV10-3 and TRBJ2-1, with D possibly being TRBD2 (5 bases). Germline V gene lookup returns CDR1 ENHRY and CDR2 SYGVKD. This CDR3 spans 14 amino acids. Trimming pared 4 bases from V and 5 bases from J, leaving 12 bases between.

The chain has TRBV4-3 and TRBJ2-1; 9 bases fit TRBD1. Germline CDR1 and CDR2: LGHNA and YSLEER. J gave up 7 bases and V 4 bases, and 11 bases lay outside the gene matches. This CDR3 has 16 residues. The CDR3 loop reads CASSLQQGQGGNEQFF. CDR3 bases: TGCGCCAGCAGCCTACAACAGGGACAGGGTGGGAATGAGCAGTTCTTC.

DNA for the CDR3: TGTGCCAGCAGCTTACAGGGACAAGCGGGGGAAAAACTGTTTTTT. Amino acid sequence: CASSLQGQAGEKLFF. The rearrangement joins TRBV7-2 to TRBJ1-4, with D possibly matching TRBD1 (6 bases). Germline V CDR1 and CDR2: SGHTA, FQGNSA. This CDR3 spans 15 amino acids. Deletions cut 2 bases from V and 8 bases from J, with 15 bases between.

The chain recombines TRBV7-2 with TRBJ1-4; possible D gene TRBD1, 5 bases. From germline, CDR1 is SGHTA and CDR2 FQGNSA. The CDR3 runs 14 residues. Trimming cost V 2 bases and J 8 bases, with 12 bases left between them. DNA for the CDR3: TGTGCCAGCAGCTTAAGGGGAGGAGGAGAAAAACTGTTTTTT. Its protein product is CASSLRGGGEKLFF. The full variable domain, in which reference TRBV7-2 and TRBJ1-4 provide the parts outside the CDR3, is GAGVSQSPSNKVTEKGKDVELRCDPISGHTALYWYRQSLGQGLEFLIYFQGNSAPDKSGLPSDRFSAERTGGSVSTLTIQRTQQEDSAVYLCASSLRGGGEKLFFGSGTQLSVL.

The J gene is TRBJ2-5, the V gene TRBV2, with TRBD2 matching over 13 bases. The CDR3 has 14 amino acids. The V gene end was trimmed by 6 bases and the J gene end by 4 bases; junction bases not matched to a gene: 2. Germline lookup yields CDR1 SNHLY and CDR2 FYNNEI. DNA for the CDR3: TGTGCCAGCAGGCGACTAGCGGGGGGAGAGACCCAGTACTTC. Translation gives CASRRLAGGETQYF.

This clone was found once. V is TRBV27 and J is TRBJ2-7, with D perhaps matching TRBD1 (6 bases). The CDR3 has 13 residues. Germline V gives CDR1 MNHEY, CDR2 SMNVEV (reference sequence). Trimming stripped 5 bases from V and 3 bases from J, with 11 bases between. The CDR3, as DNA: TGTGCCAGCAGTCCCACAGGGCTCTACGAGCAGTACTTC. It codes for CASSPTGLYEQYF.

J is TRBJ1-1 and V is TRBV28, with D hard to call. Trimming cost V 3 bases and J 6 bases, with 5 bases left between them. The CDR3 covers 11 residues. CDR1 is MDHEN and CDR2 is SYDVKM in the germline V gene. The DNA for the CDR3 is TGTGCCAGCAGTTTGTTCGCTGAAGCTTTCTTT. As protein: CASSLFAEAFF.

V and J are TRBV6-1 and TRBJ2-6; the D gene is possibly TRBD1 (5 bases). Trimming shortened V by 1 base and J by 3 bases, and 16 bases separated the two germline ends. Germline V CDR1 and CDR2: MNHNS, SASEGT. The CDR3 loop spans 18 amino acids. CDR3 bases: TGTGCCAGCAGTGAAGTGGCAGGGCTGTTGGGTGGGGCCAACGTCCTGACTTTC. Its protein is CASSEVAGLLGGANVLTF.

The table lists this clone with a few counts. The rearrangement joins TRBV19 to TRBJ2-3; D remains unclear. Germline assignment: CDR1 LNHDA and CDR2 SQIVND (reference sequence). The CDR3 consists of 15 residues. V lost 3 bases and J 1 base, leaving 11 bases between the germline ends. CDR3 coding DNA: TGTGCCAGTAGTATGTCTAGTCGTGGCACAGATACGCAGTATTTT. This gives the protein CASSMSSRGTDTQYF.

This clone was counted only a few times. The V call is TRBV27, the J call TRBJ2-2; 9 bases map to TRBD2. The CDR3 runs 16 residues. The J segment lost 4 bases and the V segment lost 6 bases, leaving 9 bases of the junction unmatched. Germline V CDR1 and CDR2: MNHEY, SMNVEV (reference sequence). CDR3 protein: CASRPPGLAATGELFF. CDR3 nucleotides: TGTGCCAGCAGGCCCCCGGGACTAGCCGCCACCGGGGAGCTGTTTTTT.

This chain connects TRBV5-6 to TRBJ2-7; a possible D gene is TRBD2 (6 bases). Trimming removed 1 base at V and 3 bases at J, with 11 bases between. CDR1 is SGHDT, CDR2 YYEEEE, per germline. The CDR3 spans 14 residues. CDR3 coding DNA: TGTGCCAGCAGCTTGATTACGGGACTCTACGAGCAGTACTTC. This encodes CASSLITGLYEQYF.

V is TRBV9 and J is TRBJ2-3; maybe TRBD2 (6 bases). The germline CDR1 and CDR2 sequences are SGDLS and YYNGEE. Deletions cut 0 bases from V and 1 base from J, with 15 bases between. This CDR3 is built from 17 residues. This CDR3 reads CASSVGGSGGGTDTQYF. The CDR3 nucleotides read TGTGCCAGCAGCGTAGGGGGCAGCGGAGGGGGCACAGATACGCAGTATTTT. Complete variable domain (other parts from reference TRBV9 and TRBJ2-3): DSGVTQTPKHLITATGQRVTLRCSPRSGDLSVYWYQQSLDQGLQFLIQYYNGEERAKGNILERFSAQQFPDLHSELNLSSLELGDSALYFCASSVGGSGGGTDTQYFGPGTRLTVL.

V and J are TRBV28 and TRBJ1-1, with D maybe TRBD1 (5 bases). The CDR3 is made up of 15 amino acids. Germline lookup yields CDR1 MDHEN and CDR2 SYDVKM. Trimming took 8 bases from V and 0 from J, leaving 16 bases between them. Here the CDR3 reads CASLAAPRVNTEAFF. DNA of the CDR3: TGTGCCAGCTTGGCCGCCCCCAGGGTGAACACTGAAGCTTTCTTT.

This clone was seen once. This chain uses TRBV7-2 with TRBJ2-2; 8 bases line up with TRBD1. V dropped 1 base and J dropped 4; count of bases not matched to a gene: 5. The CDR3 is made up of 16 amino acids. Germline CDR1 is SGHTA and CDR2 is FQGNSA. In DNA, the CDR3 is TGTGCCAGCAGCTTAGACAGGGGGATGGTCACCGGGGAGCTGTTTTTT. This codes for CASSLDRGMVTGELFF.